This T cell receptor (beta chain) was identified in a study of PD-1 blockade in classical Hodgkin lymphoma. About the research overall: Intravenous infusions of nivolumab 3 mg/kg reached patients every 2 weeks. The study's findings and limits: Possibly reflecting disease activity or prior therapy, repertoire differences have causes that remain undefined. With CD4+ cells, TCR diversity rose significantly by C4D1, but not with CD8+ cells. Patients with an early start, nivolumab under 1 year after ASCT, were excluded.

The protocol was immunoSEQ multiplex PCR, while the TCRdb copy is restricted to in-frame clones and leaves out a portion. This table holds tens of thousands of clones, 70% to 90% found once. A word on this clone: Its antigen remains unidentified.

The time point is: cycle 4 day 1 (C4D1), after 6 weeks of nivolumab. Every one of the patients relapsed after autologous stem cell transplantation (brentuximab vedotin exposure was variable). Germline values: CDR1 LGHNT, CDR2 FRNRAP. This CDR3 region has 15 residues. V lost 3 bases, J lost 7 bases, and 6 bases stayed unmatched. The chain has TRBV12-5 and TRBJ2-5, with 12 positions matching TRBD1. The origin of this receptor is a human donor with classical Hodgkin lymphoma. Sequenced here: peripheral blood mononuclear cells (PBMCs), sampled before the fourth cycle of nivolumab. Here the CDR3 DNA reads TGTGCTAGTGGTTTAAGGGACAGGGGGCTCGGGACCCAGTACTTC. It translates to CASGLRDRGLGTQYF.